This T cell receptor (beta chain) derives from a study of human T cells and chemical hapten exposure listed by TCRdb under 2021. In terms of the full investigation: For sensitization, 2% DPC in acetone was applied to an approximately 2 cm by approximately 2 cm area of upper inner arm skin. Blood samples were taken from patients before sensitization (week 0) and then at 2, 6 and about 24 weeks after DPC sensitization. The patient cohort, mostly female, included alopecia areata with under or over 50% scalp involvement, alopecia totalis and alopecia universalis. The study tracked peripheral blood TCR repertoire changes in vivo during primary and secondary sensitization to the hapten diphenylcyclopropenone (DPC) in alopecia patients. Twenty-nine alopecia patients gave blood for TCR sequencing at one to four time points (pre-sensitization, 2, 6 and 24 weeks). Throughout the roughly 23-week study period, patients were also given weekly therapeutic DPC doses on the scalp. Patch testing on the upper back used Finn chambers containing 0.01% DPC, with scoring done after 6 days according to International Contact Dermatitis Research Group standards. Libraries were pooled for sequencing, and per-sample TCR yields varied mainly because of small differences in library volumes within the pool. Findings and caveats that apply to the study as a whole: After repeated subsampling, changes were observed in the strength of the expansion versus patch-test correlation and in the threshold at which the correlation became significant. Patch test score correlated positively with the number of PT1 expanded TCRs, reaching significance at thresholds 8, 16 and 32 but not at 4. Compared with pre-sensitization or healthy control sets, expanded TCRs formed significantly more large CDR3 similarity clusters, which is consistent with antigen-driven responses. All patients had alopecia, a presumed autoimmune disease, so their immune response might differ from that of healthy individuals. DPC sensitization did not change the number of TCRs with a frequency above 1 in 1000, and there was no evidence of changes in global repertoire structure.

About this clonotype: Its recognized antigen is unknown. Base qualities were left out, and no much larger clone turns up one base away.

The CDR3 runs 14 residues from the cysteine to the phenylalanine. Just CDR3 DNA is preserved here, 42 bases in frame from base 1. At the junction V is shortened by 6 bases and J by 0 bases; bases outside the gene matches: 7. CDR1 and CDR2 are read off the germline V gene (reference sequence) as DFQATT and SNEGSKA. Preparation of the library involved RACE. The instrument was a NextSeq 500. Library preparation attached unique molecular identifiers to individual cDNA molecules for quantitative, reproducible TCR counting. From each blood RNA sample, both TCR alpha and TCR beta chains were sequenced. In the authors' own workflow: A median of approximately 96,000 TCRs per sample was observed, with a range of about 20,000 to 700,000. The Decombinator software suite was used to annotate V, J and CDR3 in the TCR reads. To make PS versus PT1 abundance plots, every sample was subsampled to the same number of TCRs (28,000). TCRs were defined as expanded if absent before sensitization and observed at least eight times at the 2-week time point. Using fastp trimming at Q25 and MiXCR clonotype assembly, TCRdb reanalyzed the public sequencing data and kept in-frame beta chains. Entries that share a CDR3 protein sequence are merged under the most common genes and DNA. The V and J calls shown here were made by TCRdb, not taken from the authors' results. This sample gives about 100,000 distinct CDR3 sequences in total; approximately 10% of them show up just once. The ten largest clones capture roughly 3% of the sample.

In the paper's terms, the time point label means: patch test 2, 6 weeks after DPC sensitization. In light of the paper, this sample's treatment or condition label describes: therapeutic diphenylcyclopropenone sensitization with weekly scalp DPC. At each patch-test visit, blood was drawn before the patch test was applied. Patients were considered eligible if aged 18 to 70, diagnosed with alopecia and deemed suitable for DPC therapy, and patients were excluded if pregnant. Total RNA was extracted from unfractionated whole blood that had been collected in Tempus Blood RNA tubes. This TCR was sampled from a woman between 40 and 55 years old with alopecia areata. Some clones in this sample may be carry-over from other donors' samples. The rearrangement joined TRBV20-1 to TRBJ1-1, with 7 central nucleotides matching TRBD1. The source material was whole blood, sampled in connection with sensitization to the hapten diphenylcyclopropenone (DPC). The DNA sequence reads TGCAGTGCGAGCCCGGGACAGATGAACACTGAAGCTTTCTTT. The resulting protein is CSASPGQMNTEAFF.